This T cell receptor (beta chain) derives from a study of shared clonotypes between healthy human individuals. Across several immunoSEQ plates, the genomic DNA of each subset was split evenly. Clones were read by immunoSEQ multiplex PCR, and TCRdb kept only the in-frame ones, dropping some. In the table there are about 1 million clones, under 80% of which are singletons. The donors were all Caucasian adults (living in Nashville, Tennessee). The CDR3 is 17 amino acids. General study results and limits: Clonotypes shared by all four sorted-subset donors had higher generation probabilities than non-shared clonotypes.

On this clone: The antigen remains undetermined.

The chain couples TRBV21-1 to TRBJ1-1; the D call in the table, TRBD1, was not verified against the DNA. TRBV21-1 represents a pseudogene. Input material: memory CD4+ T cells sorted from blood. Subset in this sample: CD45RA-negative fraction. This clonotype was sampled from a man between 18 and 29 years old in good health. CDR3 region: CASSTDSLVGNNTEAFF. CDR3 sequence (DNA): TGTGCCAGCAGCACTGACAGTCTTGTAGGAAATAACACTGAAGCTTTCTTT.